This T cell receptor (beta chain) emerged from a study of T cell changes during pregnancy in multiple sclerosis. This CDR3 region has 15 residues. Germline values: CDR1 LNHNV, CDR2 YYDKDF (reference sequence). Trimming took 5 bases from V and 0 from J, leaving 12 bases between them. Sequenced by immunoSEQ multiplex PCR; TCRdb stores in-frame clones only, minus some. The sample lists around 19,000 clones, 75% to 90% occurring once. This clone has just one count. This receptor was identified in a female donor in good health, enrolled as a control in a pregnancy study. V usage is TRBV15 and J usage is TRBJ2-3; weak D call: TRBD2 (6 bases). The source material was CD8+ T cells from peripheral blood mononuclear cells, sampled after pregnancy. CDR3 residues: CATSGGTSSTDTQYF. Written as DNA, the CDR3 is TGTGCCACCAGCGGAGGGACTTCTAGCACAGATACGCAGTATTTT.